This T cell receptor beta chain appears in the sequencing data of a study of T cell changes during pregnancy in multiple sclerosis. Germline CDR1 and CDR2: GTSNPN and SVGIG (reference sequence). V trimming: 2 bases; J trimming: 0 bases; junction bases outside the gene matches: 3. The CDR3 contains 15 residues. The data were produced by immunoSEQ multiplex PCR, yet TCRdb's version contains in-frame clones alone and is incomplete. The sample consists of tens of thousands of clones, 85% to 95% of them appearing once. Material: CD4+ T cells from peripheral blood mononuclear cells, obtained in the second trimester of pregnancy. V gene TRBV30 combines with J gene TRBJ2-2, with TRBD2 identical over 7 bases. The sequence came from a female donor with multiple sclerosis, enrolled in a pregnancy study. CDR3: CAWSPGLANTGELFF. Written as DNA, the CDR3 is TGTGCCTGGAGTCCCGGACTAGCGAACACCGGGGAGCTGTTTTTT. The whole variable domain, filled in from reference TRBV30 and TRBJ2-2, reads SQTIHQWPATLVQPVGSPLSLECTVEGTSNPNLYWYRQAAGRGLQLLFYSVGIGQISSEVPQNLSASRPQDRQFILSSKKLLLSDSGFYLCAWSPGLANTGELFFGEGSRLTVL.